This TCR beta chain was obtained from a study of cytomegalovirus exposure and HLA in healthy donors. Study results and limitations: A missense DCLRE1C variant was associated with V- and J-gene trimming of TCR beta chains in a later analysis, and an independent cohort replicated the association.

On this clone: Its specificity is not known.

Primers for the PCR totalled 60 Vbeta and 13 Jbeta. The protocol was immunoSEQ multiplex PCR, while the TCRdb copy is restricted to in-frame clones and leaves out a portion. The sample lists around 170,000 clones, about three quarters seen once, with more than 5.5% in the top ten. The germline V gene has CDR1 WNHNN and CDR2 SYGVQD (reference sequence). The V and J ends lost 4 bases and 5 bases respectively, with 11 bases between them. The CDR3 is made up of 13 amino acids. Sequenced sample: PBMCs. The source of this sequence is a man between 35 and 55 years old in good health and CMV-seronegative. The chain uses TRBV10-1 and TRBJ1-1; TRBD1 is a possible D gene (6 bases). CDR3 in DNA: TGCGCCAGCAGTGGTACAGGGATGACTGAAGCTTTCTTT. It specifies CASSGTGMTEAFF.